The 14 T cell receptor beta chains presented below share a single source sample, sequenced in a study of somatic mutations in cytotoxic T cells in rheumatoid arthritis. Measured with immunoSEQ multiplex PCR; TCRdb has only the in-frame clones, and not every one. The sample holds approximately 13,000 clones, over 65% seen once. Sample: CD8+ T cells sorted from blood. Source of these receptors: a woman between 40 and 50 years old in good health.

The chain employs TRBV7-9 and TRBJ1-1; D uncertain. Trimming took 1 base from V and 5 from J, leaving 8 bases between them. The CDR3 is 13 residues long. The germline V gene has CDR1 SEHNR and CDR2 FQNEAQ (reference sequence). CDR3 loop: CASSLDPDTEAFF. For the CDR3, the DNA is TGTGCCAGCAGCTTAGATCCAGATACTGAAGCTTTCTTT. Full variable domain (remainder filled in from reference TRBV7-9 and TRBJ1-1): DTGVSQNPRHKITKRGQNVTFRCDPISEHNRLYWYRQTLGQGPEFLTYFQNEAQLEKSRLLSDRFSAERPKGSFSTLEIQRTEQGDSAMYLCASSLDPDTEAFFGQGTRLTVV.

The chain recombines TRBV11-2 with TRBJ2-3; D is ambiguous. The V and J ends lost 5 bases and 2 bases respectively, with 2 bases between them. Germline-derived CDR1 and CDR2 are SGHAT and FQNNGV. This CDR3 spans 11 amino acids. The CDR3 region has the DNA TGTGCCAGCAGCCTCACAGATACGCAGTATTTT. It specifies CASSLTDTQYF.

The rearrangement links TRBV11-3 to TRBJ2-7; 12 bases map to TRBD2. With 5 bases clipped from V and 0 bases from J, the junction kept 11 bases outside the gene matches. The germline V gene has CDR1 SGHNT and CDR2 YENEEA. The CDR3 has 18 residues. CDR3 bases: TGTGCCAGCAGCCCGTACCCCGGACTAGCGGGGTACTCCTACGAGCAGTACTTC. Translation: CASSPYPGLAGYSYEQYF.

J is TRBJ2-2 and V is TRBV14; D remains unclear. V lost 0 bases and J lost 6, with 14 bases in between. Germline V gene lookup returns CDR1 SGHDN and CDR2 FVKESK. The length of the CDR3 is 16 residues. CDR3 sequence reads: CASSQEGQVWAGELFF. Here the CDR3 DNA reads TGTGCCAGCAGCCAAGAAGGTCAAGTGTGGGCCGGGGAGCTGTTTTTT.

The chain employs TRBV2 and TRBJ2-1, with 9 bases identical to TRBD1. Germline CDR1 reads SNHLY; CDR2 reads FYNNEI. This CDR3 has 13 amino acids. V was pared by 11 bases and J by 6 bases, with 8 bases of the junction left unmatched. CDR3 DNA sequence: TGTGCCGTCCCGGGACAGGGTGTCAATGAGCAGTTCTTC. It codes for CAVPGQGVNEQFF.

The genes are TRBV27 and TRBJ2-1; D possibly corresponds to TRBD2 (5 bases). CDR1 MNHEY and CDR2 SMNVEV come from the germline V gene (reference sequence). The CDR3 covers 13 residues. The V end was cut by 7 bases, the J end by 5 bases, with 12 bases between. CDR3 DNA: TGTGCCAGCACCGGGGAAGGCAACAATGAGCAGTTCTTC. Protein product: CASTGEGNNEQFF.

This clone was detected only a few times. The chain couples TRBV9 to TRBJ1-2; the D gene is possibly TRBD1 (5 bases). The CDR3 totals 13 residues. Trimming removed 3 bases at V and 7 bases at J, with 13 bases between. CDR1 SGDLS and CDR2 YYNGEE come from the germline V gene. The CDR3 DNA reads TGTGCCAGCAGCGCTTCAGGGTTCCGTGGCTACACCTTC. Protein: CASSASGFRGYTF.

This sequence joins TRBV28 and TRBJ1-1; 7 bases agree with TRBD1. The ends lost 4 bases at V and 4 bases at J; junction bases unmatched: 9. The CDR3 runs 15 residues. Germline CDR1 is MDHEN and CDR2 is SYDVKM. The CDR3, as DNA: TGTGCCAGCAGTTGGGGTGGGGCAGGGGGCACTGAAGCTTTCTTT. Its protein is CASSWGGAGGTEAFF.

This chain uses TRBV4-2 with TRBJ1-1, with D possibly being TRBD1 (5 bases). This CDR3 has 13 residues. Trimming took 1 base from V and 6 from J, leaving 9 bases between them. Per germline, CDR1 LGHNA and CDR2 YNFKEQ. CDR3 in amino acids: CASSQGGAAEAFF. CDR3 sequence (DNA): TGTGCCAGCAGCCAAGGTGGGGCGGCTGAAGCTTTCTTT.

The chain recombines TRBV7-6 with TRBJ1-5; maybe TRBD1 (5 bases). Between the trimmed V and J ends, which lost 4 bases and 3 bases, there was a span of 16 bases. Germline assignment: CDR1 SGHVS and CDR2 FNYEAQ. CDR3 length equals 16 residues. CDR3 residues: CASSSAGGGYNQPQHF. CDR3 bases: TGTGCCAGCAGCTCCGCGGGGGGGGGATACAATCAGCCCCAGCATTTT. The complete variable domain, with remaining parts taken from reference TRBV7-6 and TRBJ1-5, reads GAGVSQSPRYKVTKRGQDVALRCDPISGHVSLYWYRQALGQGPEFLTYFNYEAQQDKSGLPNDRFSAERPEGSISTLTIQRTEQRDSAMYRCASSSAGGGYNQPQHFGDGTRLSIL.

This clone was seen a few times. The CDR3 DNA follows: TGTGCCACCAGCAGAGATCCCGGATCTGAAGCTTTCTTT. Protein product: CATSRDPGSEAFF. The chain has TRBV15 and TRBJ1-1; D is uncertain. Germline CDR1 reads LNHNV; CDR2 reads YYDKDF (reference sequence). CDR3 length: 13 residues. Between the trimmed V and J ends, which lost 0 bases and 6 bases, there was a span of 8 bases.

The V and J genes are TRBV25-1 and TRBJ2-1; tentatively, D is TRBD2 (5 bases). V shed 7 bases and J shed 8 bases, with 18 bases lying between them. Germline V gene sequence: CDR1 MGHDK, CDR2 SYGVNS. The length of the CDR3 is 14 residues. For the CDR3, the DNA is TGTGCCAGCATTCGAGGGAGAGTATTGGATGAGCAGTTCTTC. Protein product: CASIRGRVLDEQFF.

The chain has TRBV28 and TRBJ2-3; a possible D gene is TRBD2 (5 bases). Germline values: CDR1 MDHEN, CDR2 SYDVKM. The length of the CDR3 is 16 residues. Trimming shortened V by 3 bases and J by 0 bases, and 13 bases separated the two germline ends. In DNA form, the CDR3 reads TGTGCCAGCAGTTTCACTAGAGGCCTTAGCACAGATACGCAGTATTTT. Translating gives CASSFTRGLSTDTQYF.

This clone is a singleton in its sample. The chain's CDR3 is CATQTSGGGNEQFF. The CDR3, as DNA: TGTGCCACCCAAACTAGCGGGGGAGGGAATGAGCAGTTCTTC. The V and J genes are TRBV2 and TRBJ2-1, with 11 positions matching TRBD2. CDR3 size: 14 residues. V dropped 10 bases and J dropped 7; count of bases not matched to a gene: 9. Germline CDR1 reads SNHLY; CDR2 reads FYNNEI.